The 13 T cell receptor beta chains in this list originate from one sample, sequenced in a study of shared clonotypes between healthy human individuals. Libraries were prepared by immunoSEQ multiplex PCR; TCRdb keeps only in-frame clonotypes and omits some of them. The data show approximately 1.5 million clones, less than 99% seen once. The sample was naive CD4+ T cells sorted from blood. The subset here: CD45RA+ positively selected. The receptor source for this set is a young man in good health.

The chain uses TRBV4-3 and TRBJ2-3; D possibly corresponds to TRBD1 (5 bases). CDR3 length: 18 residues. V shed 1 base and J shed 5 bases, with 22 bases lying between them. Germline V gene data show CDR1 as LGHNA and CDR2 as YSLEER. CDR3: CASSQVSAHRLTGDTQYF. The CDR3 nucleotides read TGCGCCAGCAGCCAAGTTTCAGCCCACAGGCTTACTGGAGATACGCAGTATTTT.

The CDR3 nucleotides are TGTGCCAGCAGTAACAGGGTTCGGACCCGGACCTACGAGCAGTACTTC. Amino acid sequence: CASSNRVRTRTYEQYF. The chain joins TRBV28 to TRBJ2-7; possibly TRBD1 for D (6 bases). The CDR3 has 16 residues. Trimming left V 5 bases short and J 2 bases short, with 19 bases between. Germline V gene lookup returns CDR1 MDHEN and CDR2 SYDVKM.

The rearrangement links TRBV18 to TRBJ2-7, with 7 nucleotides matching TRBD1. V lost 2 bases to trimming and J lost 0 bases; unmatched junction nucleotides: 7. CDR3 length: 16 residues. The germline gives CDR1 KGHSH, CDR2 LQKENI. CDR3 nucleotides: TGTGCCAGCTCACCAAAGGCCGGGACAGCCTCCTACGAGCAGTACTTC. Translated: CASSPKAGTASYEQYF.

The gene calls are TRBV10-3 and TRBJ2-7; tentatively, D is TRBD1 or TRBD2 (5 bases each). The CDR3 is made up of 13 amino acids. Germline lookup yields CDR1 ENHRY and CDR2 SYGVKD. V was shortened by 10 bases and J by 6 bases, with 19 bases between the two germline ends. For the CDR3, the DNA is TGTGCCAGCCAGTCCCCCGGGACCCGCGAGCAGTACTTC. It encodes CASQSPGTREQYF.

V usage is TRBV7-2 and J usage is TRBJ2-1; 8 nucleotides line up with TRBD2. CDR3 length: 15 amino acids. CDR1 and CDR2 (germline): SGHTA, FQGNSA. The V segment lost 3 bases and the J segment 4 bases; nucleotides outside the gene matches: 5. The CDR3 sequence: CASSFGGARYNEQFF. The CDR3 bases are TGTGCCAGCAGCTTCGGGGGGGCTAGGTACAATGAGCAGTTCTTC.

In DNA, the CDR3 is TGTGCCAGCAGCGTAGACACAGGCCGGGGAAACACTGAAGCTTTCTTT. Its protein is CASSVDTGRGNTEAFF. The chain couples TRBV9 to TRBJ1-1; maybe TRBD1 (5 bases). This CDR3 contains 16 residues. Trimming pared 0 bases from V and 2 bases from J, leaving 14 bases between. Looked up from germline, CDR1 is SGDLS and CDR2 is YYNGEE.

This clone has a single count. CDR3 region: CASTQSRETQYF. CDR3 DNA sequence: TGTGCCAGCACCCAGAGTAGGGAGACCCAGTACTTC. V gene TRBV2 combines with J gene TRBJ2-5; the D is unclear. This CDR3 spans 12 amino acids. Germline CDR1 is SNHLY and CDR2 is FYNNEI. V was clipped by 7 bases and J by 5 bases, with 11 bases between them.

This clone was observed a single time. The rearrangement links TRBV10-2 to TRBJ2-7; D possibly corresponds to TRBD2 (6 bases). There are 13 residues in the CDR3. Per the germline V gene, CDR1 is WSHSY and CDR2 is SAAADI. V was pared by 11 bases and J by 4 bases, with 18 bases between. The CDR3 loop reads CAAGRGGLYEQYF. The CDR3 DNA follows: TGCGCCGCGGGGCGGGGCGGATTATACGAGCAGTACTTC.

This chain links TRBV5-1 with TRBJ2-3; 9 nucleotides line up with TRBD2. The junction had 6 bases not matched to a gene; V was cut back by 3 bases and J by 4 bases. In germline, CDR1 is SGHRS, CDR2 YFSETQ. There are 15 residues in the CDR3. CDR3 amino acids: CASSYLAGAPDTQYF. The DNA of the CDR3 is TGCGCCAGCAGCTACTTAGCGGGAGCTCCAGATACGCAGTATTTT. Supplemented by reference TRBV5-1 and TRBJ2-3, the full variable domain reads KAGVTQTPRYLIKTRGQQVTLSCSPISGHRSVSWYQQTPGQGLQFLFEYFSETQRNKGNFPGRFSGRQFSNSRSEMNVSTLELGDSALYLCASSYLAGAPDTQYFGPGTRLTVL.

V is TRBV7-2 and J is TRBJ1-3; D not certain. Germline CDR1 reads SGHTA; CDR2 reads FQGNSA. The length of the CDR3 is 16 residues. Trimming removed 1 base at V and 4 bases at J, with 14 bases between. CDR3 region: CASSLVPGPGGNTIYF. The CDR3 coding sequence is TGTGCCAGCAGCTTAGTCCCGGGCCCCGGGGGAAACACCATATATTTT.

V usage is TRBV28 and J usage is TRBJ2-7; D uncertain. Germline V lookup: CDR1 MDHEN, CDR2 SYDVKM. The CDR3 totals 13 residues. With 1 base removed from V and 4 bases from J, the gap between germline ends came to 8 bases. Here the CDR3 DNA reads TGTGCCAGCAGTTTATTACACCCATACGAGCAGTACTTC. Translating it yields CASSLLHPYEQYF.

This chain links TRBV7-8 with TRBJ2-1, with 16 positions matching TRBD2. Germline V CDR1 and CDR2: SGHVS, FQNEAQ. The J segment lost 12 bases and the V segment lost 4 bases, leaving 6 bases of the junction unmatched. The CDR3 runs 15 residues. CDR3 residues: CASSSGTSGRAMQFF. The DNA for the CDR3 is TGTGCCAGCAGCTCGGGGACTAGCGGGAGGGCCATGCAGTTCTTC.

The CDR3 coding sequence is TGTGCCAGTAGTATACAGATGACAGGGTGGACAGATACGCAGTATTTT. As protein: CASSIQMTGWTDTQYF. The rearrangement uses TRBV19 and TRBJ2-3; 7 nucleotides align to TRBD1. Losses at the gene ends were 2 bases for V and 3 bases for J; bases not matched to a gene: 8. The CDR3 extends over 16 amino acids. Germline CDR1 LNHDA, CDR2 SQIVND (reference sequence).